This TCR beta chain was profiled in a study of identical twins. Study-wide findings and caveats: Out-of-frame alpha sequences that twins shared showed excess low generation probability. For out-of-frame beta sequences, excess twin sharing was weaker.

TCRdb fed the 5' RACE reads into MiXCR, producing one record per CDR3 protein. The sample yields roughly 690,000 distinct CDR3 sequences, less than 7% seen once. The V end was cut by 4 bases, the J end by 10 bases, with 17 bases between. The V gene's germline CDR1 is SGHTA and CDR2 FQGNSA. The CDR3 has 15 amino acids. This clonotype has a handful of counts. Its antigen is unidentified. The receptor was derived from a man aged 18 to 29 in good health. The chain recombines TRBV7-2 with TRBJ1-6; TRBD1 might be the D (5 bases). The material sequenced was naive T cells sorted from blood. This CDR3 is CASSSRGLGYSPLHF. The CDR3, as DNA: TGTGCCAGCAGCTCAAGGGGTCTTGGATACTCACCCCTCCACTTT. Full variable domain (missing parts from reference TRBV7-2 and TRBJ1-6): GAGVSQSPSNKVTEKGKDVELRCDPISGHTALYWYRQSLGQGLEFLIYFQGNSAPDKSGLPSDRFSAERTGGSVSTLTIQRTQQEDSAVYLCASSSRGLGYSPLHFGNGTRLTVT.